Each of the 13 T cell receptor beta chains below was sequenced from the same sample in a study of blood T cell repertoires in COVID-19. Here immunoSEQ multiplex PCR was the method, and the copy in TCRdb shows in-frame clones only, minus some. The sample holds some 120,000 clones; roughly 88% are singletons and the top ten take 7.6%. Sequences were obtained from peripheral blood. The receptors originated from a man aged 50 to 59 with acute or convalescent COVID-19.

This rearrangement joins TRBV30 to TRBJ2-7, with 8 bases lining up with TRBD1. Looked up from germline, CDR1 is GTSNPN and CDR2 is SVGIG (reference sequence). Germline trimming cut 0 bases from V and 5 bases from J; bases unmatched to any gene: 3. This CDR3 region has 13 residues. CDR3 coding DNA: TGTGCCTGGAGTGTTCAGGGGGCCCACGAGCAGTACTTC. This encodes CAWSVQGAHEQYF.

The chain employs TRBV25-1 and TRBJ2-7; D is unclear. V dropped 5 bases and J dropped 6 bases, with 14 bases sitting between them. Germline V lookup: CDR1 MGHDK, CDR2 SYGVNS. The CDR3 extends over 13 amino acids. CDR3 amino acids: CASSNLEEGEQYF. CDR3 sequence (DNA): TGTGCCAGCAGTAATCTAGAGGAAGGCGAGCAGTACTTC.

The rearrangement uses TRBV25-1 and TRBJ2-1, with 10 bases matching TRBD1. J was trimmed by 9 bases and V by 8 bases; bases with no gene match: 10. The length of the CDR3 is 14 residues. CDR1 is MGHDK, CDR2 SYGVNS, per germline. CDR3 nucleotide sequence: TGTGCCAGCGCCCGGGGACAGGGGTTTGTTGAGCAGTTCTTC. This sequence encodes CASARGQGFVEQFF.

The V and J genes are TRBV6-2 or TRBV6-3 and TRBJ2-7; D uncertain. There are 12 residues in the CDR3. Trimming stripped 3 bases from V and 6 bases from J, with 9 bases between. CDR1 and CDR2 from the germline V gene are MNHEY and SVGEGT. The CDR3 coding sequence is TGTGCCAGCAGTTATCCCCCTCTCGAGCAGTACTTC. This sequence encodes CASSYPPLEQYF.

This rearrangement joins TRBV11-2 to TRBJ1-6; the D is unclear. CDR1 and CDR2 from the germline V gene are SGHAT and FQNNGV. This CDR3 comprises 13 residues. The V end lost 1 base, the J end lost 13 bases, and 11 bases lay between the germline ends. The CDR3 DNA is TGTGCCAGCAGCTTAGGGGGAGTGTACCCCCTCCACTTT. As protein: CASSLGGVYPLHF. Full variable domain (outside the CDR3, taken from reference TRBV11-2 and TRBJ1-6): EAGVAQSPRYKIIEKRQSVAFWCNPISGHATLYWYQQILGQGPKLLIQFQNNGVVDDSQLPKDRFSAERLKGVDSTLKIQPAKLEDSAVYLCASSLGGVYPLHFGNGTRLTVT.

The chain recombines TRBV12-5 with TRBJ2-1; 9 bases line up with TRBD2. V gave up 3 bases and J gave up 6 bases; unmatched junction bases: 6. Germline CDR1 LGHNT, CDR2 FRNRAP. This CDR3 region has 15 residues. Here the CDR3 DNA reads TGTGCTAGTGGTTTACCGGCGGGAGGGAGCAATGAGCAGTTCTTC. Protein sequence: CASGLPAGGSNEQFF.

The chain has TRBV18 and TRBJ2-7, with TRBD1 matching over 7 bases. V shed 6 bases, J shed 0 bases, and the junction held 2 bases outside the gene matches. The CDR3 is 13 residues long. Looked up from germline, CDR1 is KGHSH and CDR2 is LQKENI. CDR3 nucleotide sequence: TGTGCCAGCTCCACAGGGGCCTCCTACGAGCAGTACTTC. Translating it yields CASSTGASYEQYF.

The J gene is TRBJ2-7, the V gene TRBV7-8; 10 nucleotides align to TRBD2. This CDR3 contains 16 residues. Trimming cost V 7 bases and J 4 bases; bases outside gene matches: 13. Germline-derived CDR1 and CDR2 are SGHVS and FQNEAQ. CDR3 nucleotide sequence: TGTGCCAGCACCCCCGAGGCACTAGCGGGATGGTACGAGCAGTACTTC. Translated, it gives CASTPEALAGWYEQYF.

This clone was seen only once. The rearrangement uses TRBV24-1 and TRBJ2-7, with D perhaps TRBD1 (6 bases). V lost 2 bases to trimming and J lost 2 bases, with 15 bases between them. The CDR3 length is 16 residues. Germline-derived CDR1 and CDR2 are KGHDR and SFDVKD. The CDR3 region is CATSDSDRKETYEQYF. Written as DNA, the CDR3 is TGTGCCACCAGTGATTCGGACAGAAAAGAAACCTACGAGCAGTACTTC.

V and J are TRBV6-6 and TRBJ2-3; D possibly corresponds to TRBD2 (6 bases). The CDR3 has 16 amino acids. CDR1 is MNHNY and CDR2 is SVGAGI in the germline V gene (reference sequence). V lost 4 bases and J lost 0, with 14 bases in between. Here the CDR3 DNA reads TGTGCCAGCAGTTCCCTCTCTGGGAGGAGCACAGATACGCAGTATTTT. It specifies CASSSLSGRSTDTQYF.

The genes are TRBV5-4 and TRBJ2-4; 11 nucleotides agree with TRBD2. V trimming: 2 bases; J trimming: 3 bases; junction bases outside the gene matches: 10. This CDR3 has 18 amino acids. Germline CDR1 and CDR2: SGHNT and YYREEE (reference sequence). This CDR3 reads CASSFLAGGGGGKNIQYF. The CDR3 DNA reads TGTGCCAGCAGCTTCTTAGCGGGAGGGGGTGGAGGCAAAAACATTCAGTACTTC.

The chain employs TRBV5-4 and TRBJ1-2; TRBD1 matches at 7 bases. CDR1 SGHNT and CDR2 YYREEE come from the germline V gene (reference sequence). The CDR3 is made up of 14 amino acids. J was trimmed by 4 bases and V by 0 bases; bases with no gene match: 3. CDR3 sequence reads: CASSLAGGSYGYTF. The CDR3 DNA is TGTGCCAGCAGCTTGGCAGGGGGGAGCTATGGCTACACCTTC.

The chain combines TRBV6-6 with TRBJ1-4; TRBD1 matches 8 bases. Germline CDR1 MNHNY, CDR2 SVGAGI (reference sequence). With V trimmed by 2 bases and J by 7 bases, 6 bases remained unmatched. The CDR3 has 15 amino acids. The DNA for the CDR3 is TGTGCCAGCAGTTACGGTCAGGGGGCAGGTGAAAAACTGTTTTTT. It specifies CASSYGQGAGEKLFF.